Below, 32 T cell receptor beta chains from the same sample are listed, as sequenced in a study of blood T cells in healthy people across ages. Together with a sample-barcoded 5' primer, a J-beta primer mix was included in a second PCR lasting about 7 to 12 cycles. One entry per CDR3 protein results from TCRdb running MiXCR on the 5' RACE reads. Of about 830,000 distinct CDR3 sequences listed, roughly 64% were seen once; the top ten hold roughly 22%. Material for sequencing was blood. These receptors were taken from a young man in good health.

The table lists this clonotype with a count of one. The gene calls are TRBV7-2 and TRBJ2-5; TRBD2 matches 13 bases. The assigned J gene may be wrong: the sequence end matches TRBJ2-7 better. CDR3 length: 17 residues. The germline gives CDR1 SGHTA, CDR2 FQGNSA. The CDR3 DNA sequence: TGTGCCAGCAGCTTCCTAAGGACTAGCGGGAGCCGGTACGAGCAGTACTTC. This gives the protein CASSFLRTSGSRYEQYF.

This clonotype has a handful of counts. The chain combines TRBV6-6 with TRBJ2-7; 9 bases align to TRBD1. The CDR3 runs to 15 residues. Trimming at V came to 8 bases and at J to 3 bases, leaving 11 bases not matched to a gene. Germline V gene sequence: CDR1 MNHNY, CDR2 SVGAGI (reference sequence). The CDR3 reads CASQGSGQGIYEQYF. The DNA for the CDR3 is TGTGCCAGCCAAGGGTCGGGACAGGGAATCTACGAGCAGTACTTC.

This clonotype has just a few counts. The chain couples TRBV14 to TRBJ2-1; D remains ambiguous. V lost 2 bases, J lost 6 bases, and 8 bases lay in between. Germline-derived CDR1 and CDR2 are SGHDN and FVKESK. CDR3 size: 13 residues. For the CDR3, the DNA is TGTGCCAGCAGCCAACTAGTAACCAATGAGCAGTTCTTC. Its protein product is CASSQLVTNEQFF.

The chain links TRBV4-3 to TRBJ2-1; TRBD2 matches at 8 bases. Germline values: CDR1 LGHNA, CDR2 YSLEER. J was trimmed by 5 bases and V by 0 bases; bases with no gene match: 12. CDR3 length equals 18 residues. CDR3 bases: TGCGCCAGCAGCCAAGATCTTAGCGGGACGGCCTTCGACAATGAGCAGTTCTTC. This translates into CASSQDLSGTAFDNEQFF.

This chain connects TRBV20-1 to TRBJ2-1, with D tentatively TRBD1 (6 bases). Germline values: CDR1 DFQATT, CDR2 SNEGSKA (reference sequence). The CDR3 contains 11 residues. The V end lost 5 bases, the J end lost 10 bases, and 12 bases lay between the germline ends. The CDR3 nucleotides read TGCAGTGCTGAGGGGGTGCACGAGCAGTTCTTC. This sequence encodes CSAEGVHEQFF.

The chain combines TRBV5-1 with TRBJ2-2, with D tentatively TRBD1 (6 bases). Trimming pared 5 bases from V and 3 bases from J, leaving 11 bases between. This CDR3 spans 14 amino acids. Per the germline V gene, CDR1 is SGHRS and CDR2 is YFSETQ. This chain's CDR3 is CASRQGRDTGELFF. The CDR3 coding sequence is TGCGCCAGCAGGCAGGGGCGGGACACCGGGGAGCTGTTTTTT.

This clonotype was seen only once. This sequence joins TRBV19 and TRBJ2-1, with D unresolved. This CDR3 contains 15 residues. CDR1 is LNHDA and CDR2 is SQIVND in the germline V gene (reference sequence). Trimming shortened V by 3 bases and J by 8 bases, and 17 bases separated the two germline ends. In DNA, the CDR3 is TGTGCCAGTAGTATTGACGGGTCGGCTATAGATGAGCAGTTCTTC. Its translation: CASSIDGSAIDEQFF.

The CDR3 DNA is TGTGCCAGTAGAGGGACAGGGATCTACTACGAGCAGTACTTC. Translating it yields CASRGTGIYYEQYF. V gene TRBV25-1 combines with J gene TRBJ2-7, with 9 bases lining up with TRBD1. J gave up 3 bases and V 9 bases, and 9 bases lay outside the gene matches. Per the germline V gene, CDR1 is MGHDK and CDR2 is SYGVNS. The CDR3 has 14 residues.

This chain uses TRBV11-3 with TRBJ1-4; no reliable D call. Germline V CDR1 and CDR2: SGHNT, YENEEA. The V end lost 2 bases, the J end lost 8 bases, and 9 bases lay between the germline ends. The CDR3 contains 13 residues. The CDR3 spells CASSLNLGEKLFF. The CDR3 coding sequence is TGTGCCAGCAGCTTAAACCTCGGCGAAAAACTGTTTTTT. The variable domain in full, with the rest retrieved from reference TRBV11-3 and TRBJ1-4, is EAGVVQSPRYKIIEKKQPVAFWCNPISGHNTLYWYLQNLGQGPELLIRYENEEAVDDSQLPKDRFSAERLKGVDSTLKIQPAELGDSAVYLCASSLNLGEKLFFGSGTQLSVL.

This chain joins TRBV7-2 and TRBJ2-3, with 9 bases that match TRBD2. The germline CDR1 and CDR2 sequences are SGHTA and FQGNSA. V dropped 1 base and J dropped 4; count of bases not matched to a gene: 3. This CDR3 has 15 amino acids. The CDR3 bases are TGTGCCAGCAGCTTAGATGGCGGGAGGGCAGATACGCAGTATTTT. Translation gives CASSLDGGRADTQYF.

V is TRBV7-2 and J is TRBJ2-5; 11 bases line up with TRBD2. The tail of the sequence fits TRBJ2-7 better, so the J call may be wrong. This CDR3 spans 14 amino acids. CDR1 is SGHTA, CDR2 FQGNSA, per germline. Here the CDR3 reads CASSLLLAGGEQYF. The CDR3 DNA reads TGTGCCAGCAGCTTACTGCTAGCGGGAGGCGAGCAGTACTTC.

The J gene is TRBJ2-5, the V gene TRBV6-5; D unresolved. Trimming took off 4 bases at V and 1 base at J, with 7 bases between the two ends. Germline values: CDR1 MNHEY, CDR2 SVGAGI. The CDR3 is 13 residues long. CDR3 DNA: TGTGCCAGCAGTTCACCAGCCCAAGAGACCCAGTACTTC. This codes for CASSSPAQETQYF.

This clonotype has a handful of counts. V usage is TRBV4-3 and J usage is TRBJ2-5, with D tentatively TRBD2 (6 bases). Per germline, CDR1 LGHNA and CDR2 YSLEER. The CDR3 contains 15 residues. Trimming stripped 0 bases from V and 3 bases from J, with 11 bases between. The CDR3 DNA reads TGCGCCAGCAGCCAAGATCGGGGCGGGGAAGAGACCCAGTACTTC. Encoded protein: CASSQDRGGEETQYF.

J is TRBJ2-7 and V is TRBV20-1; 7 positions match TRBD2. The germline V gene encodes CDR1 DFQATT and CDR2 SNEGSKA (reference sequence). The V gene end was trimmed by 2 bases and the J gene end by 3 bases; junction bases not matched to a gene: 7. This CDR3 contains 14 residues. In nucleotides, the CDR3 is TGCAGTGCTAGATCTGGAGCGGGGATCTACGAGCAGTACTTC. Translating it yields CSARSGAGIYEQYF.

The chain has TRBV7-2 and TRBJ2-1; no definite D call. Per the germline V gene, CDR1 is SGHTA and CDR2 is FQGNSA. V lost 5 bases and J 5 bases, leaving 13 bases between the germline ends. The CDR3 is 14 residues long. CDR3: CASSPGWVNNEQFF. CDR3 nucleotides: TGTGCCAGCAGCCCGGGTTGGGTAAACAATGAGCAGTTCTTC.

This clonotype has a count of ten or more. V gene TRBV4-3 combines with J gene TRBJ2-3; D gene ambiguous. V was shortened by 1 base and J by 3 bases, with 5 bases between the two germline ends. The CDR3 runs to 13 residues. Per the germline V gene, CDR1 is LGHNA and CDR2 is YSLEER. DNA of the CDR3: TGCGCCAGCAGCCAAGGCATGACAGATACGCAGTATTTT. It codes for CASSQGMTDTQYF.

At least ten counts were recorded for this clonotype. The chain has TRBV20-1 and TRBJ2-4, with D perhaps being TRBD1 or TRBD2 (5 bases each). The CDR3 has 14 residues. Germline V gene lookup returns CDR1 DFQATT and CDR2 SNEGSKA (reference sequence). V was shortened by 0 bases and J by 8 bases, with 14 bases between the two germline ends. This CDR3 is CSARELGERDIQYF. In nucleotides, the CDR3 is TGCAGTGCTAGAGAACTAGGGGAAAGGGACATTCAGTACTTC.

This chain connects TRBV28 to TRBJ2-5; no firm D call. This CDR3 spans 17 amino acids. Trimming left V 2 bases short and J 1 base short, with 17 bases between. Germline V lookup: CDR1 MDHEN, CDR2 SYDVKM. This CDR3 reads CASSLLSGIHLQETQYF. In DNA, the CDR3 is TGTGCCAGCAGTTTACTTTCTGGGATCCACCTCCAAGAGACCCAGTACTTC.

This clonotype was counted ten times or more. The CDR3 DNA reads TGTGCTAGTGGTCTTTCGGTTCAAGAAGGCGAGCAGTACTTC. Translated: CASGLSVQEGEQYF. The chain links TRBV12-5 to TRBJ2-7; D gene uncertain. The length of the CDR3 is 14 residues. Deletions cut 5 bases from V and 6 bases from J, with 17 bases between. Germline values: CDR1 LGHNT, CDR2 FRNRAP. The full variable domain, in which reference TRBV12-5 and TRBJ2-7 provide the parts outside the CDR3, is DARVTQTPRHKVTEMGQEVTMRCQPILGHNTVFWYRQTMMQGLELLAYFRNRAPLDDSGMPKDRFSAEMPDATLATLKIQPSEPRDSAVYFCASGLSVQEGEQYFGPGTRLTVT.

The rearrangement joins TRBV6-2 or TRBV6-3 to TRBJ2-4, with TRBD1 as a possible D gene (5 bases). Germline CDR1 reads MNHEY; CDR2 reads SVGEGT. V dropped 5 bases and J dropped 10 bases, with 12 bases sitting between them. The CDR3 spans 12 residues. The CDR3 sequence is CASSDPGIIQYF. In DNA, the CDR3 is TGTGCCAGCAGTGACCCAGGGATTATTCAGTACTTC.

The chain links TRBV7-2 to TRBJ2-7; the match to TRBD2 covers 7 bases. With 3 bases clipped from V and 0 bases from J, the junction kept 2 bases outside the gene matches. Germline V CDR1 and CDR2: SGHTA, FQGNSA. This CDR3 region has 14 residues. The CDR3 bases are TGTGCCAGCAGCTTGAGGACTAGCTCCTACGAGCAGTACTTC. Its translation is CASSLRTSSYEQYF.

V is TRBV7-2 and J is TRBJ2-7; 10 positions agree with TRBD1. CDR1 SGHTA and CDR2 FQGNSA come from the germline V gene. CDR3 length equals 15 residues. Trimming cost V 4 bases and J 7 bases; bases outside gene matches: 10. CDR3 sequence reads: CASSSSGTGEREQYF. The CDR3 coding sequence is TGTGCCAGCAGCTCCTCCGGGACAGGGGAGAGGGAGCAGTACTTC. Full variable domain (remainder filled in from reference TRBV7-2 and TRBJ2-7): GAGVSQSPSNKVTEKGKDVELRCDPISGHTALYWYRQSLGQGLEFLIYFQGNSAPDKSGLPSDRFSAERTGGSVSTLTIQRTQQEDSAVYLCASSSSGTGEREQYFGPGTRLTVT.

CDR3 DNA sequence: TGCAGCGTTGAGGAGGGCCTGAACACTGAAGCTTTCTTT. Translated: CSVEEGLNTEAFF. The chain links TRBV29-1 to TRBJ1-1; D uncertain. Germline V gives CDR1 SQVTM, CDR2 ANQGSEA. V was cut by 3 bases and J by 0 bases, with 8 bases left in between. There are 13 residues in the CDR3.

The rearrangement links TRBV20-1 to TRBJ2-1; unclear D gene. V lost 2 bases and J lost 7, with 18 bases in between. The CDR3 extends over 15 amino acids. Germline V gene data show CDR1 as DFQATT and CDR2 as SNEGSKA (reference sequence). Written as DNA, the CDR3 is TGCAGTGCTAGACACACGAGCGCGGCTGGGAATGAGCAGTTCTTC. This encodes CSARHTSAAGNEQFF.

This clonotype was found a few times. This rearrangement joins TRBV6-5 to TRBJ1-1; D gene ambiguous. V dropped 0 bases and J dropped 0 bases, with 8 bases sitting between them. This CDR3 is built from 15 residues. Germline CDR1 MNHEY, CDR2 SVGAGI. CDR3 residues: CASSYSTLMNTEAFF. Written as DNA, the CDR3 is TGTGCCAGCAGTTACTCTACCCTTATGAACACTGAAGCTTTCTTT.

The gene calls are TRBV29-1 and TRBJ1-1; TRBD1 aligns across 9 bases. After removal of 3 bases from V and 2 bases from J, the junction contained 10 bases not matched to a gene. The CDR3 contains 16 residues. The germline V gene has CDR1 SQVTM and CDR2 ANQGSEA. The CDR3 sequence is CSVDKRQGVLNTEAFF. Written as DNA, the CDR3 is TGCAGCGTTGATAAGCGACAGGGGGTGCTAAACACTGAAGCTTTCTTT.

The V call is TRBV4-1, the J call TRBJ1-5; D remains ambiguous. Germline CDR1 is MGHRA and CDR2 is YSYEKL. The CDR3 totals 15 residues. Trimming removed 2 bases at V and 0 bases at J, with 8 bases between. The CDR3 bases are TGCGCCAGCAGCCAAATTTACCCTAGCAATCAGCCCCAGCATTTT. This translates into CASSQIYPSNQPQHF.

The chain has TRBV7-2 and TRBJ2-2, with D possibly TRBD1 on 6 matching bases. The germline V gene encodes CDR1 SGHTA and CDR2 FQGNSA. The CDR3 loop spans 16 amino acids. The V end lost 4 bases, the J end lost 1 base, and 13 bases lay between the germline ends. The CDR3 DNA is TGTGCCAGCAGCTCGTTCAGGGGAGTGAACACCGGGGAGCTGTTTTTT. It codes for CASSSFRGVNTGELFF.

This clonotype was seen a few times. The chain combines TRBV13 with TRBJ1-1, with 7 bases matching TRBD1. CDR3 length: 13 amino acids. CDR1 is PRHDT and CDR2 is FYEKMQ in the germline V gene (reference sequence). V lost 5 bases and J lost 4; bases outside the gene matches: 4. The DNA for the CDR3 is TGTGCCAGCAGCGTTGACAGGGTCACTGAAGCTTTCTTT. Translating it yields CASSVDRVTEAFF.

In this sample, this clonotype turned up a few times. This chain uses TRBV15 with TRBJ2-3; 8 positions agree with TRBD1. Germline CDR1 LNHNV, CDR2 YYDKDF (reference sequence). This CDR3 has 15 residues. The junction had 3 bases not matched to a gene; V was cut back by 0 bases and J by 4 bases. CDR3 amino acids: CATSREAGGADTQYF. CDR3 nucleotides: TGTGCCACCAGCAGAGAGGCAGGGGGCGCAGATACGCAGTATTTT.

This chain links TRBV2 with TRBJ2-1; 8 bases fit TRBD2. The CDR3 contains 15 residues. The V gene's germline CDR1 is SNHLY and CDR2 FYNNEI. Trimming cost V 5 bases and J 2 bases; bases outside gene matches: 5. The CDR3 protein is CASSKGTSTYNEQFF. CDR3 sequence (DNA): TGTGCCAGCAGTAAAGGGACTAGTACCTACAATGAGCAGTTCTTC.

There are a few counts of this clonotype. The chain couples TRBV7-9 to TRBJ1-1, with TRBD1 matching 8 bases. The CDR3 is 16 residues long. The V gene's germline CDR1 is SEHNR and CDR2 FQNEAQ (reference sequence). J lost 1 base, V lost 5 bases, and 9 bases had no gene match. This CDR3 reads CASSPGDRRPNTEAFF. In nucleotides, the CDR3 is TGTGCCAGCAGCCCCGGGGACAGGCGCCCGAACACTGAAGCTTTCTTT. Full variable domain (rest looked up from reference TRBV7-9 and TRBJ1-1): DTGVSQNPRHKITKRGQNVTFRCDPISEHNRLYWYRQTLGQGPEFLTYFQNEAQLEKSRLLSDRFSAERPKGSFSTLEIQRTEQGDSAMYLCASSPGDRRPNTEAFFGQGTRLTVV.